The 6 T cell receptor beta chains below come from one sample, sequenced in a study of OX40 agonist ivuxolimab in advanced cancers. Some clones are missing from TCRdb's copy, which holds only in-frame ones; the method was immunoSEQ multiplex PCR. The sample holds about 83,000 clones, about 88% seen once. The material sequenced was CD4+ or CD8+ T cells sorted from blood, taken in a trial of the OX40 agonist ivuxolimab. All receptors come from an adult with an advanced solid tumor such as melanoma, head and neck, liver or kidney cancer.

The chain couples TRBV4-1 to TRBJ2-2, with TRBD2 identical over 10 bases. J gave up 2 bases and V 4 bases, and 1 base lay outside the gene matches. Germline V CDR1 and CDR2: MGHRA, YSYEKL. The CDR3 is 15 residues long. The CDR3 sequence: CASSRTSGNTGELFF. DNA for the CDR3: TGCGCCAGCAGCCGGACTAGCGGTAACACCGGGGAGCTGTTTTTT.

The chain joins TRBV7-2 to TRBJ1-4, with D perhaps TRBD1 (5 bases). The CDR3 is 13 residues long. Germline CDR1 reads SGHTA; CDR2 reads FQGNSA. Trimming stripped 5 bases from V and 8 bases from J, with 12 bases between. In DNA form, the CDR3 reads TGTGCCAGCAGCCTCGTGGGGGGGGAAAAACTGTTTTTT. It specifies CASSLVGGEKLFF.

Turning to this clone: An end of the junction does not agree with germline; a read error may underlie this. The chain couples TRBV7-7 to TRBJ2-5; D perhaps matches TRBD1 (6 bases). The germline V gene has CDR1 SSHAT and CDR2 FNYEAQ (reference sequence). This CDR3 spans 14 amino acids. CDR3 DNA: TGTGCTAGCAGCTTAGTAGGCAGGGGAGAGACCCAGTACTTC. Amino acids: CASSLVGRGETQYF.

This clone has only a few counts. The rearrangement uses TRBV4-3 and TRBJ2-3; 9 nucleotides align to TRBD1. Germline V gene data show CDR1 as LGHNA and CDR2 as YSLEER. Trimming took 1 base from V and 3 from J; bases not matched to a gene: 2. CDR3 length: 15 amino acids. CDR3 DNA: TGCGCCAGCAGCCAAGTGGGACAGGGAACAGATACGCAGTATTTT. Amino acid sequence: CASSQVGQGTDTQYF.

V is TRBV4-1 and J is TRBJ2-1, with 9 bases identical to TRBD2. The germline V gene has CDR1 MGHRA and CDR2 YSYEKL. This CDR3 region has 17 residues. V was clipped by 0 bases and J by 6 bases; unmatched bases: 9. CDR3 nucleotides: TGCGCCAGCAGCCAAGATCCTAGCGGGACTTATTCCAATGAGCAGTTCTTC. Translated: CASSQDPSGTYSNEQFF.

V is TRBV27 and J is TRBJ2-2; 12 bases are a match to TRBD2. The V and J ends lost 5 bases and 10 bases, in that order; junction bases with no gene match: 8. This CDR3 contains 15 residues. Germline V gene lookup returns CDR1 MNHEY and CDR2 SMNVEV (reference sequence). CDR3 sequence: CASSLRLAGVMELFF. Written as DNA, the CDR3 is TGTGCCAGCAGTCTACGACTAGCGGGAGTTATGGAGCTGTTTTTT.